These 6 T cell receptor beta chains were sequenced from one sample in a study of Graves' ophthalmopathy and Graves' hyperthyroidism. Transcripts of RNA were the source for amplifying TCR beta CDR3 regions. A first-round RT-PCR used HTBI primers, followed by a second-round multiplex PCR. TCRdb reprocessed the multiplex PCR reads via MiXCR and lists one record per CDR3 protein. The sample holds under 350,000 distinct CDR3 sequences, roughly 15% seen once. Sequencing was done on a sample of peripheral blood. The source is an adult man with Graves' ophthalmopathy.

This clonotype was observed at least ten times. J is TRBJ2-6 and V is TRBV6-2 or TRBV6-3, with TRBD1 matching over 8 bases. Trimming cost V 2 bases and J 0 bases; bases outside gene matches: 9. The CDR3 has 19 amino acids. CDR1 and CDR2 (germline): MNHEY, SVGEGT. The CDR3 region is CASSYPQGAGRSGANVLTF. CDR3 coding DNA: TGTGCCAGCAGTTACCCCCAGGGGGCCGGCCGCTCTGGGGCCAACGTCCTGACTTTC.

This clonotype was found many times. V is TRBV28 and J is TRBJ1-1, with no clear D. V lost 4 bases, J lost 4 bases, and 16 bases lay in between. Germline loops: CDR1 MDHEN, CDR2 SYDVKM. This CDR3 has 15 residues. The CDR3 loop reads CASSSAASVGTEAFF. For the CDR3, the DNA is TGTGCCAGCAGTTCGGCAGCCTCGGTAGGCACTGAAGCTTTCTTT.

This sequence joins TRBV6-1 and TRBJ1-1; 8 positions agree with TRBD1. This CDR3 region has 13 residues. V lost 7 bases and J lost 3; bases outside the gene matches: 4. Germline V gene data show CDR1 as MNHNS and CDR2 as SASEGT. CDR3 nucleotide sequence: TGTGCCAGCAACCAGGGGGCGTACACTGAAGCTTTCTTT. Protein: CASNQGAYTEAFF.

CDR3 residues: CASSLEGTPGELFF. The CDR3 DNA follows: TGTGCCAGCAGCTTAGAGGGTACTCCCGGGGAGCTGTTTTTT. The chain recombines TRBV7-2 with TRBJ2-2; D gene ambiguous. CDR1 and CDR2 (germline): SGHTA, FQGNSA. With 1 base removed from V and 6 bases from J, the gap between germline ends came to 9 bases. The CDR3 is made up of 14 amino acids.

This chain uses TRBV12-3 or TRBV12-4 with TRBJ2-7; D is unresolved. V lost 3 bases and J 5 bases, leaving 11 bases between the germline ends. The CDR3 runs to 13 residues. The CDR3 region is CASSFGVDDEQYF. DNA of the CDR3: TGTGCCAGCAGTTTTGGGGTAGACGACGAGCAGTACTTC.

The chain is built from TRBV5-1 and TRBJ2-7; D might be TRBD2 (5 bases). The CDR3 consists of 14 residues. The germline V and J ends were trimmed by 1 base and 7 bases, with 15 bases remaining between them. Germline loops: CDR1 SGHRS, CDR2 YFSETQ. CDR3 protein: CASSLFPGLDEQYF. CDR3 nucleotide sequence: TGCGCCAGCAGCTTGTTTCCGGGATTGGATGAGCAGTACTTC.